What follows are 27 T cell receptor beta chains derived from one specimen sequenced in a study of shared clonotypes between healthy human individuals. Naive CD8 isolation took CD45RO-negative cells positively selected for CCR7 and excluded terminally differentiated effector memory CD45RA+ cells. Sequencing used immunoSEQ multiplex PCR; TCRdb keeps in-frame clones, though not all of them. The sample lists approximately 1.9 million clones; around 93% were seen once. The sequenced sample consisted of naive CD8+ T cells from PBMCs. Every receptor here comes from a man aged 18 to 30 in good health. Some clones in this sample may be carry-over from other donors' samples.

This clone was observed a handful of times. The J gene is TRBJ1-1, the V gene TRBV29-1; D perhaps matches TRBD1 (6 bases). Trimming pared 2 bases from V and 7 bases from J, leaving 11 bases between. CDR3 size: 12 residues. Germline lookup yields CDR1 SQVTM and CDR2 ANQGSEA. The CDR3: CSVESGDVEAFF. For the CDR3, the DNA is TGCAGCGTTGAATCAGGGGATGTTGAAGCTTTCTTT.

This clone appeared a few times. V is TRBV28 and J is TRBJ1-1; the D is unclear. Germline assignment: CDR1 MDHEN and CDR2 SYDVKM. The V gene lost 6 bases and the J gene lost 1 base, with 9 bases spanning the gap. There are 13 residues in the CDR3. The CDR3 coding sequence is TGTGCCAGCAGAGGTCAACCGAACACTGAAGCTTTCTTT. Its translation is CASRGQPNTEAFF.

The chain carries TRBV27 and TRBJ2-2, with 7 positions matching TRBD1. V trimming: 6 bases; J trimming: 0 bases; junction bases outside the gene matches: 4. CDR3 size: 15 residues. CDR1 is MNHEY, CDR2 SMNVEV, per germline (reference sequence). The CDR3 region is CASRPTGANTGELFF. CDR3 sequence (DNA): TGTGCCAGCAGGCCAACAGGGGCGAACACCGGGGAGCTGTTTTTT.

CDR3 loop: CASSRGVSSYNEQFF. CDR3 in DNA: TGTGCCAGTAGTAGAGGGGTATCGTCCTACAATGAGCAGTTCTTC. The chain couples TRBV19 to TRBJ2-1; D possibly matches TRBD1 or TRBD2 (5 bases each). Germline V lookup: CDR1 LNHDA, CDR2 SQIVND (reference sequence). The CDR3 is made up of 15 amino acids. V lost 4 bases and J 1 base, leaving 11 bases between the germline ends.

V and J are TRBV29-1 and TRBJ1-1, with D possibly matching TRBD1 (5 bases). CDR1 is SQVTM and CDR2 is ANQGSEA in the germline V gene. The CDR3 runs 14 residues. The V end lost 4 bases, the J end lost 4 bases, and 16 bases lay between the germline ends. The CDR3 sequence: CSVGVGSGGTEAFF. Written as DNA, the CDR3 is TGCAGCGTTGGAGTGGGGTCGGGGGGCACTGAAGCTTTCTTT.

The chain recombines TRBV7-9 with TRBJ2-1; D call uncertain. V lost 2 bases and J 7 bases, leaving 18 bases between the germline ends. This CDR3 contains 16 residues. CDR1 and CDR2 from the germline V gene are SEHNR and FQNEAQ (reference sequence). CDR3 sequence (DNA): TGTGCCAGCAGCTTATTTGGGGTTGGCGAGGTGAATGAGCAGTTCTTC. It translates to CASSLFGVGEVNEQFF.

The gene calls are TRBV27 and TRBJ2-7; maybe TRBD2 (5 bases). Germline V gene data show CDR1 as MNHEY and CDR2 as SMNVEV (reference sequence). Trimming pared 6 bases from V and 6 bases from J, leaving 15 bases between. The CDR3 covers 13 residues. The chain's CDR3 is CASSSFTRGEQYF. The CDR3 nucleotides read TGTGCCAGCAGCTCCTTTACACGGGGCGAGCAGTACTTC.

The chain employs TRBV28 and TRBJ1-4; D gene unclear. CDR3 length: 15 amino acids. From germline, CDR1 is MDHEN and CDR2 SYDVKM. Trimming shortened V by 4 bases and J by 8 bases, and 17 bases separated the two germline ends. This chain's CDR3 is CASSWGGRAGEKLFF. The CDR3 DNA sequence: TGTGCCAGCAGTTGGGGAGGACGGGCGGGGGAAAAACTGTTTTTT.

The chain is built from TRBV9 and TRBJ1-5; D is possibly TRBD1 (5 bases). CDR1 is SGDLS and CDR2 is YYNGEE in the germline V gene. This CDR3 region has 15 residues. V lost 0 bases and J lost 5, with 12 bases in between. The CDR3 bases are TGTGCCAGCAGCGTAGAAGGCGGGGGGGATCAGCCCCAGCATTTT. Translating gives CASSVEGGGDQPQHF.

The CDR3, as DNA: TGTGCCAGCAGCTCGGGACAGGGAAAGGAAAAACTGTTTTTT. Translating it yields CASSSGQGKEKLFF. This chain uses TRBV5-6 with TRBJ1-4; TRBD1 matches 9 bases. V lost 3 bases to trimming and J lost 8 bases; unmatched junction nucleotides: 5. The CDR3 is 14 residues long. From germline, CDR1 is SGHDT and CDR2 YYEEEE. Using reference TRBV5-6 and TRBJ1-4 for the parts outside the CDR3, the full variable domain is DAGVTQSPTHLIKTRGQQVTLRCSPKSGHDTVSWYQQALGQGPQFIFQYYEEEERQRGNFPDRFSGHQFPNYSSELNVNALLLGDSALYLCASSSGQGKEKLFFGSGTQLSVL.

The J gene is TRBJ1-1, the V gene TRBV4-1; D remains ambiguous. CDR1 and CDR2 (germline): MGHRA, YSYEKL. V lost 0 bases and J 10 bases, leaving 15 bases between the germline ends. The CDR3 is 14 amino acids. The CDR3: CASSQEGFGRGAFF. Here the CDR3 DNA reads TGCGCCAGCAGCCAAGAAGGTTTCGGGCGAGGAGCTTTCTTT.

J is TRBJ2-1 and V is TRBV10-2; D is unclear. Trimming removed 2 bases from V and 3 bases from J, with 5 bases in between. The CDR3 totals 13 residues. In germline, CDR1 is WSHSY, CDR2 SAAADI. CDR3 in amino acids: CASSEGRYNEQFF. CDR3 nucleotide sequence: TGCGCCAGCAGTGAGGGCCGCTACAATGAGCAGTTCTTC.

The CDR3 reads CASSWNGQGTYEQYF. CDR3 DNA: TGCGCCAGCAGCTGGAACGGACAGGGTACATACGAGCAGTACTTC. The rearrangement joins TRBV5-1 to TRBJ2-7, with 8 bases aligning to TRBD1. The CDR3 runs to 15 residues. Germline-derived CDR1 and CDR2 are SGHRS and YFSETQ. V lost 3 bases to trimming and J lost 4 bases; unmatched junction nucleotides: 9.

This chain uses TRBV2 with TRBJ2-3; 8 bases line up with TRBD2. Germline CDR1 SNHLY, CDR2 FYNNEI. Unmatched junction bases numbered 11, after V lost 8 bases and J lost 4 bases. This CDR3 contains 15 residues. CDR3 amino acids: CASLRAGVFPDTQYF. CDR3 DNA: TGTGCCAGCCTCAGAGCGGGAGTATTTCCAGATACGCAGTATTTT.

A note on this clone: The same CDR3 also results from other DNA sequences found in this sample. The genes are TRBV29-1 and TRBJ2-3, with unresolved D. V was pared by 4 bases and J by 6 bases, with 5 bases between. The germline V gene encodes CDR1 SQVTM and CDR2 ANQGSEA. This CDR3 has 10 residues. CDR3 protein: CSVVSDTQYF. In nucleotides, the CDR3 is TGCAGCGTTGTAAGTGATACGCAGTATTTT.

The rearrangement uses TRBV4-3 and TRBJ2-7, with D possibly TRBD2 on 5 matching bases. The CDR3 loop spans 15 amino acids. V dropped 4 bases and J dropped 4 bases, with 17 bases sitting between them. CDR1 is LGHNA and CDR2 is YSLEER in the germline V gene. CDR3 in amino acids: CASSPAFDPGYEQYF. The CDR3 coding sequence is TGCGCCAGCAGCCCAGCGTTTGATCCGGGGTACGAGCAGTACTTC.

The chain joins TRBV28 to TRBJ2-7; 9 bases align to TRBD1. The CDR3 spans 15 residues. Germline lookup yields CDR1 MDHEN and CDR2 SYDVKM. V shed 0 bases and J 2 bases; nucleotides not matched to a gene: 2. The CDR3, as DNA: TGTGCCAGCAGTTTATGGGGACAGGGTCCCTACGAGCAGTACTTC. Amino acids: CASSLWGQGPYEQYF.

V gene TRBV5-1 combines with J gene TRBJ2-7; 9 nucleotides match TRBD1. Germline V gene lookup returns CDR1 SGHRS and CDR2 YFSETQ. The ends lost 4 bases at V and 5 bases at J; junction bases unmatched: 10. The CDR3 is made up of 15 amino acids. In DNA, the CDR3 is TGCGCCAGCAGCCCCCCCGGGACAGGGATCAACGAGCAGTACTTC. It is translated as CASSPPGTGINEQYF.

The CDR3, as DNA: TGTGCCAGCAGGGGGGTTGATAGGTCCCAAGAGACCCAGTACTTC. Translation gives CASRGVDRSQETQYF. The genes are TRBV2 and TRBJ2-5; D may match TRBD1 or TRBD2 (5 bases each). This CDR3 has 15 amino acids. V was cut by 6 bases and J by 1 base, with 15 bases left in between. The germline V gene encodes CDR1 SNHLY and CDR2 FYNNEI.

The V and J genes are TRBV10-2 and TRBJ1-1, with TRBD1 as a possible D gene (6 bases). Between the trimmed V and J ends, which lost 0 bases and 4 bases, there was a span of 6 bases. In germline, CDR1 is WSHSY, CDR2 SAAADI. This CDR3 spans 13 amino acids. The DNA for the CDR3 is TGCGCCAGCAGTGAGTCGACAGGCACTGAAGCTTTCTTT. Translating gives CASSESTGTEAFF.

This chain uses TRBV7-8 with TRBJ1-5; a weak D match, TRBD1 (5 bases). The V and J ends lost 1 base and 6 bases respectively, with 10 bases between them. CDR3 length equals 14 residues. Looked up from germline, CDR1 is SGHVS and CDR2 is FQNEAQ. In nucleotides, the CDR3 is TGTGCCAGCAGCTTAGTTGGGGGTGGTCAGCCCCAGCATTTT. This encodes CASSLVGGGQPQHF.

The rearrangement links TRBV9 to TRBJ1-1, with a possible D match to TRBD1 (5 bases). Germline V gene sequence: CDR1 SGDLS, CDR2 YYNGEE. Trimming pared 3 bases from V and 0 bases from J, leaving 12 bases between. The length of the CDR3 is 15 residues. The DNA of the CDR3 is TGTGCCAGCAGCGCGGTGACAGACTTGAACACTGAAGCTTTCTTT. Protein sequence: CASSAVTDLNTEAFF.

This clone occurred once. The rearrangement uses TRBV7-9 and TRBJ1-4; 8 bases line up with TRBD1. The CDR3 is 16 amino acids. Germline V lookup: CDR1 SEHNR, CDR2 FQNEAQ (reference sequence). V was pared by 5 bases and J by 4 bases, with 9 bases of the junction left unmatched. CDR3 loop: CASSGQTGVDNEKLFF. In nucleotides, the CDR3 is TGTGCCAGCAGCGGACAGACAGGGGTTGATAATGAAAAACTGTTTTTT.

The chain recombines TRBV5-1 with TRBJ2-3; 9 bases align to TRBD2. Germline-derived CDR1 and CDR2 are SGHRS and YFSETQ. Losses at the gene ends were 0 bases for V and 3 bases for J; bases not matched to a gene: 14. There are 19 residues in the CDR3. The CDR3 DNA reads TGCGCCAGCAGCTTGGGGGCGGCGGGAGGGCCCCCAGGGACAGATACGCAGTATTTT. It yields the protein CASSLGAAGGPPGTDTQYF.

The rearrangement uses TRBV4-3 and TRBJ2-3; D might be TRBD2 (6 bases). The germline gives CDR1 LGHNA, CDR2 YSLEER. The CDR3 sequence is 18 residues long. V was pared by 0 bases and J by 2 bases, with 18 bases between. The CDR3 loop is CASSQEQRGGVFTDTQYF. In DNA form, the CDR3 reads TGCGCCAGCAGCCAAGAACAGCGAGGCGGGGTATTCACAGATACGCAGTATTTT.

The chain combines TRBV28 with TRBJ2-7; D remains unclear. V was cut by 6 bases and J by 5 bases, with 8 bases left in between. The V gene's germline CDR1 is MDHEN and CDR2 SYDVKM. This CDR3 is 11 amino acids long. Here the CDR3 reads CASSQRNEQYF. The CDR3 nucleotides read TGTGCCAGCAGCCAAAGGAACGAGCAGTACTTC.

The chain joins TRBV6-6 to TRBJ2-7; D is unresolved. Germline CDR1 reads MNHNY; CDR2 reads SVGAGI (reference sequence). The CDR3 is 12 amino acids. The V gene lost 2 bases and the J gene lost 5 bases, with 7 bases spanning the gap. The CDR3: CASSYGPNEQYF. For the CDR3, the DNA is TGTGCCAGCAGTTACGGCCCTAACGAGCAGTACTTC.